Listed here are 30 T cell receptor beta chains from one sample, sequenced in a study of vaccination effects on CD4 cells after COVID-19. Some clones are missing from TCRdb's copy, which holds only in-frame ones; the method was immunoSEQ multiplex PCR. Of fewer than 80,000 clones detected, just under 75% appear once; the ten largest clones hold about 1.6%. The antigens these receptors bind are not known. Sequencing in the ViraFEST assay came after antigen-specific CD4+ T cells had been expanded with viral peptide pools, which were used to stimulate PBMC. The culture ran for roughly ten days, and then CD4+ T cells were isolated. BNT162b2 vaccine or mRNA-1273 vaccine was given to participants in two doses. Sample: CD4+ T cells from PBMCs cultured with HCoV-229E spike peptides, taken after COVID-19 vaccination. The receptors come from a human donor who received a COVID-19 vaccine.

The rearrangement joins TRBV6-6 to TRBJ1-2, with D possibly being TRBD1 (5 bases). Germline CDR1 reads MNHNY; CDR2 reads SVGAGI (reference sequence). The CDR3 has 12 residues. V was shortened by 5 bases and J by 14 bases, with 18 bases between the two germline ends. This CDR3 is CASSVLQETITF. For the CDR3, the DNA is TGTGCCAGCAGTGTATTACAGGAAACTATTACCTTC.

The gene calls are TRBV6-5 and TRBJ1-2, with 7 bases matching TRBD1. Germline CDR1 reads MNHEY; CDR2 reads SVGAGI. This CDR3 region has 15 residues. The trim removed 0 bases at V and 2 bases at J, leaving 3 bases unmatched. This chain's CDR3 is CASSYSGTVNYGYTF. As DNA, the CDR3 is TGTGCCAGCAGTTACTCCGGGACAGTGAACTATGGCTACACCTTC.

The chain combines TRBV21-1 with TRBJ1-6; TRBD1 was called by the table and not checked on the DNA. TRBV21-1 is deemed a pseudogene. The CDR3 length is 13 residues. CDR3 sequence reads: CASSKEQGRTLHF. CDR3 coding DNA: TGTGCCAGCAGCAAAGAACAGGGGCGGACCCTCCACTTT.

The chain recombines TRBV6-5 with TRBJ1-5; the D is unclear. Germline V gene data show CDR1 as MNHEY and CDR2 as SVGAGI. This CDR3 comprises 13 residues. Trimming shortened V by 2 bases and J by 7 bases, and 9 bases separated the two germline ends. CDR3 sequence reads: CASSYGVRQPQHF. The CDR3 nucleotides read TGTGCCAGCAGTTACGGGGTTCGGCAGCCCCAGCATTTT.

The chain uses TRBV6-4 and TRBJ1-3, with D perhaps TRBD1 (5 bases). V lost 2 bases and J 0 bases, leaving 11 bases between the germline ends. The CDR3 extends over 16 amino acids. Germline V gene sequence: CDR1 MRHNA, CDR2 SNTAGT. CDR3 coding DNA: TGTGCCAGCAGTGACGAGGACACTAGCTCTGGAAACACCATATATTTT. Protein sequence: CASSDEDTSSGNTIYF.

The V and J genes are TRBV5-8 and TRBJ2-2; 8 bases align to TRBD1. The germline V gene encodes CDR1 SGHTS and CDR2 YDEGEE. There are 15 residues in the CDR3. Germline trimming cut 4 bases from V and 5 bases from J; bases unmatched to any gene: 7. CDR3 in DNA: TGTGCCAGCAGCGGAGGACAGGGTTGGACCGGGGAGCTGTTTTTT. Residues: CASSGGQGWTGELFF. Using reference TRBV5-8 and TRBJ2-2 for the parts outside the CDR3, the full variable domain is EAGVTQSPTHLIKTRGQQATLRCSPISGHTSVYWYQQALGLGLQFLLWYDEGEERNRGNFPPRFSGRQFPNYSSELNVNALELEDSALYLCASSGGQGWTGELFFGEGSRLTVL.

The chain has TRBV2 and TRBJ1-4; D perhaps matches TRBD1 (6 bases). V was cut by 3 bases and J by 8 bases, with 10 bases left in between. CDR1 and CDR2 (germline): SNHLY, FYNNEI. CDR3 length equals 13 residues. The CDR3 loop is CASSDRGREKLFF. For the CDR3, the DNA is TGTGCCAGCAGTGATCGGGGGCGGGAAAAACTGTTTTTT.

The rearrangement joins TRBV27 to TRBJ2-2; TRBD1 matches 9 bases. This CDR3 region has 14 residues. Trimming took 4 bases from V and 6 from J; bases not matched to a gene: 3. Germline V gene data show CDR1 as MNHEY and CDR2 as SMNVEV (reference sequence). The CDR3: CASSWGQGAGELFF. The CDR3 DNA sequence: TGTGCCAGCAGTTGGGGACAGGGCGCCGGGGAGCTGTTTTTT.

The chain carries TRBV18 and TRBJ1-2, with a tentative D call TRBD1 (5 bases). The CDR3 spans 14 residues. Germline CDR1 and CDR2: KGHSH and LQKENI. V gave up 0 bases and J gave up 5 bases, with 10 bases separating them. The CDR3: CASSPPGGRYGYTF. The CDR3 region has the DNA TGTGCCAGCTCACCACCGGGGGGTCGTTATGGCTACACCTTC.

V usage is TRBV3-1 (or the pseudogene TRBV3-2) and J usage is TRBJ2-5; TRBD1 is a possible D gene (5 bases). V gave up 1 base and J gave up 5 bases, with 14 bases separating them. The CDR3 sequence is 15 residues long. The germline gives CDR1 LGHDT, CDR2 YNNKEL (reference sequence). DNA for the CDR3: TGTGCCAGCAGCCAAGGGATGGGGCCTGGGGAGACCCAGTACTTC. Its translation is CASSQGMGPGETQYF.

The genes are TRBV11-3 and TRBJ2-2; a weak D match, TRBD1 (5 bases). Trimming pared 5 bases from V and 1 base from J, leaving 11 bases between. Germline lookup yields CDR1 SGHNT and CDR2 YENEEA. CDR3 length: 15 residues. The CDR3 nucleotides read TGTGCCAGCAGCAGCCGGACACGGAACACCGGGGAGCTGTTTTTT. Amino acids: CASSSRTRNTGELFF.

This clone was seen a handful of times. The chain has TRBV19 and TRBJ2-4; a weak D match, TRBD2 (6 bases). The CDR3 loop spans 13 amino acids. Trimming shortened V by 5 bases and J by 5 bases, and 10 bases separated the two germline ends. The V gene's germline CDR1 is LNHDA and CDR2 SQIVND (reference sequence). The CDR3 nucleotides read TGTGCCAGTAGTTCGGGGGTCCAAAACATTCAGTACTTC. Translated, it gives CASSSGVQNIQYF.

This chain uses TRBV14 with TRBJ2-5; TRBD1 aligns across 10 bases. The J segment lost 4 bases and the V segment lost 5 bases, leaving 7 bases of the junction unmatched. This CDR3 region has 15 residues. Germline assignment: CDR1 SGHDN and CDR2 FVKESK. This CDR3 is CASSFWTGGRETQYF. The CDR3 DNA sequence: TGTGCCAGCAGCTTTTGGACAGGGGGGCGAGAGACCCAGTACTTC.

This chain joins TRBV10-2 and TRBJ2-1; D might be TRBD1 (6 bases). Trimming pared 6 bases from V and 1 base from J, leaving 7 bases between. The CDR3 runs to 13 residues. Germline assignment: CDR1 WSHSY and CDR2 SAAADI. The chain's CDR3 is CASSQGSYNEQFF. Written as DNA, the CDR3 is TGCGCCAGCAGCCAGGGGTCCTACAATGAGCAGTTCTTC.

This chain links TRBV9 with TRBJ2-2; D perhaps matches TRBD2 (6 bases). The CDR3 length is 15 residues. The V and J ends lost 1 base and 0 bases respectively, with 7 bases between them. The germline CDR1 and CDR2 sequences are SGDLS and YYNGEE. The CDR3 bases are TGTGCCAGCAGCGTATTAGCGGCGAACACCGGGGAGCTGTTTTTT. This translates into CASSVLAANTGELFF.

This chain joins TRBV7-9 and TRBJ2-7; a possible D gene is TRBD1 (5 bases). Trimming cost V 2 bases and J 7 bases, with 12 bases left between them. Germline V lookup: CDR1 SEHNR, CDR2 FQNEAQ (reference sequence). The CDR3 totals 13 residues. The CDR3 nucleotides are TGTGCCAGCAGCTTACGCGCCAGGGCAGAGCAGTACGTC. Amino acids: CASSLRARAEQYV.

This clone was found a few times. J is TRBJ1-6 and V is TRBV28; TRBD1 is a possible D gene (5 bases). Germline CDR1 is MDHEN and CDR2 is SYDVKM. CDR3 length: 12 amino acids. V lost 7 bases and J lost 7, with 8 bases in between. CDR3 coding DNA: TGTGCCAGCACTGGGGGAAATTCACCCCTCCACTTT. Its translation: CASTGGNSPLHF.

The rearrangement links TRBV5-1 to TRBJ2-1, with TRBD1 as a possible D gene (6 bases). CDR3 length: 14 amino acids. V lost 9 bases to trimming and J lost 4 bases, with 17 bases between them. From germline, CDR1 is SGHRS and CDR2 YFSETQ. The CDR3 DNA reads TGCGCCACTAAGGGGGACGTAGGGTACAATGAGCAGTTCTTC. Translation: CATKGDVGYNEQFF. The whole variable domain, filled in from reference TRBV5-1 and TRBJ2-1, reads KAGVTQTPRYLIKTRGQQVTLSCSPISGHRSVSWYQQTPGQGLQFLFEYFSETQRNKGNFPGRFSGRQFSNSRSEMNVSTLELGDSALYLCATKGDVGYNEQFFGPGTRLTVL.

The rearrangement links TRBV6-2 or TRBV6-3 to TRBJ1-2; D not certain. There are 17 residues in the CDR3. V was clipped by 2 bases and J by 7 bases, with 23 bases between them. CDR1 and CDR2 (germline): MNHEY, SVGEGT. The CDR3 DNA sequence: TGTGCCAGCAGTTACCTTAGGACGGTTAAGAAAGAGAGTGGCTACACCTTC. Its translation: CASSYLRTVKKESGYTF.

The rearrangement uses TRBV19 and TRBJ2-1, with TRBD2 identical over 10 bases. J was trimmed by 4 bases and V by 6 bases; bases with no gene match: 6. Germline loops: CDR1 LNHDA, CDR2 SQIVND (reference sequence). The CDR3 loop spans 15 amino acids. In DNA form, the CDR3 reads TGTGCCAGTAGCCTTAGCGGGGGGTCATACAATGAGCAGTTCTTC. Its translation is CASSLSGGSYNEQFF. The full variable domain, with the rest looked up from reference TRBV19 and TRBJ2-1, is DGGITQSPKYLFRKEGQNVTLSCEQNLNHDAMYWYRQDPGQGLRLIYYSQIVNDFQKGDIAEGYSVSREKKESFPLTVTSAQKNPTAFYLCASSLSGGSYNEQFFGPGTRLTVL.

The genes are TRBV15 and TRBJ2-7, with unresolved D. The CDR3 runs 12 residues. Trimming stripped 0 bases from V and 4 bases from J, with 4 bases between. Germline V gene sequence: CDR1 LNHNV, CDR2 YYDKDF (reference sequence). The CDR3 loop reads CATSRDLYEQYV. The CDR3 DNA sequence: TGTGCCACCAGCAGAGATCTTTACGAGCAGTACGTC.

CDR3 residues: CASSIGQGRNQPQHF. The CDR3 nucleotides are TGTGCCAGTAGTATAGGGCAGGGGAGAAATCAGCCCCAGCATTTT. The genes are TRBV19 and TRBJ1-5; maybe TRBD1 (6 bases). The CDR3 is 15 amino acids. V was shortened by 1 base and J by 4 bases, with 11 bases between the two germline ends. CDR1 is LNHDA and CDR2 is SQIVND in the germline V gene (reference sequence).

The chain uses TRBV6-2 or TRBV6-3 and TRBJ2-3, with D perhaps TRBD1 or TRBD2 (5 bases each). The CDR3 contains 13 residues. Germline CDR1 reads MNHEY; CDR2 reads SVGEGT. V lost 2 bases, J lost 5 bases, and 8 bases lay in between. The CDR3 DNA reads TGTGCCAGCAGTTACGGGGGTGTAGATACGCAGTATTTT. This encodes CASSYGGVDTQYF.

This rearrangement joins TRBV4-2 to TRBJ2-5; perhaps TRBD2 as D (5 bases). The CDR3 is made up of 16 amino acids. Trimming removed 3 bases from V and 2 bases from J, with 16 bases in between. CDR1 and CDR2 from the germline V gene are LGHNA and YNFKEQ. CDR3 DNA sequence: TGTGCCAGCAGCCAGCTAACCACGGGAACTCAAGAGACCCAGTACTTC. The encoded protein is CASSQLTTGTQETQYF.

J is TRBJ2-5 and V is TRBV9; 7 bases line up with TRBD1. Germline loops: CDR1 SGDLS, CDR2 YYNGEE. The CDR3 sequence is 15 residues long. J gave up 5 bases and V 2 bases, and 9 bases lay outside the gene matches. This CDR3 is CASSVAQGNYETQYF. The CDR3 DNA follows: TGTGCCAGCAGCGTCGCACAGGGGAACTACGAGACCCAGTACTTC.

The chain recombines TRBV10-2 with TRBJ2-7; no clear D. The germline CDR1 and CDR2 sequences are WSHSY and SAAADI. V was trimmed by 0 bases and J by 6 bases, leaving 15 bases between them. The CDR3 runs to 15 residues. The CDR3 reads CASSESGSSTSEQYV. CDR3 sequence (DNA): TGCGCCAGCAGTGAGTCAGGTTCTAGTACGAGCGAGCAGTACGTC.

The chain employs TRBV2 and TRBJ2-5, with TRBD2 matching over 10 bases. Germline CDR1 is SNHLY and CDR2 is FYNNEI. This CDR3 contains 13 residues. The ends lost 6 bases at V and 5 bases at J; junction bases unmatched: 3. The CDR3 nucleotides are TGTGCCAGCAGGACTAGCGGGCGGGAGACCCAGTACTTC. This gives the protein CASRTSGRETQYF. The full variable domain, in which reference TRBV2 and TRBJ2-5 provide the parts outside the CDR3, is EPEVTQTPSHQVTQMGQEVILRCVPISNHLYFYWYRQILGQKVEFLVSFYNNEISEKSEIFDDQFSVERPDGSNFTLKIRSTKLEDSAMYFCASRTSGRETQYFGPGTRLLVL.

The CDR3: CASSSYSHNEQFF. The CDR3 DNA reads as TGTGCCAGCAGCTCCTACAGTCACAATGAGCAGTTCTTC. The V call is TRBV7-2, the J call TRBJ2-1, with no clear D. V lost 4 bases and J lost 5, with 9 bases in between. The CDR3 has 13 amino acids. The germline V gene encodes CDR1 SGHTA and CDR2 FQGNSA. Using reference TRBV7-2 and TRBJ2-1 for the parts outside the CDR3, the full variable domain is GAGVSQSPSNKVTEKGKDVELRCDPISGHTALYWYRQSLGQGLEFLIYFQGNSAPDKSGLPSDRFSAERTGGSVSTLTIQRTQQEDSAVYLCASSSYSHNEQFFGPGTRLTVL.

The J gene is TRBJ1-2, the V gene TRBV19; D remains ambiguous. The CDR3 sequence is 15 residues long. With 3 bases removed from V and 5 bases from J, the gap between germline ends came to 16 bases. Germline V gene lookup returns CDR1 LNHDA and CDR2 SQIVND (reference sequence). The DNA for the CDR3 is TGTGCCAGTAGTATTGCCGCGGCCAGCAGTTATGGCTACACCTTC. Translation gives CASSIAAASSYGYTF.

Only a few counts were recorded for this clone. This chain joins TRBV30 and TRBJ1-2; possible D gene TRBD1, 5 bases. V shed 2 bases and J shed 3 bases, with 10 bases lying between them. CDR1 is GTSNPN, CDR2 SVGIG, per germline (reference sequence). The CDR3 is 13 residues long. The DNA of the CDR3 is TGTGCCTGGAGTCGGGGACCTTACTATGGCTACACCTTC. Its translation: CAWSRGPYYGYTF.